This TCR beta chain was obtained from a study of T cell responses to AZD1222 COVID-19 vaccine. Note on this clone: Its antigen is currently unknown.

Points from the study as a whole: Nearly half of spike-specific TCRs reportedly target unmutated variant regions. Of the AZD1222 recipients, only 5 to 7 were seropositive at baseline.

This CDR3 has 11 residues. The germline CDR1 and CDR2 sequences are SQVTM and ANQGSEA. V shed 3 bases and J shed 4 bases, with 6 bases lying between them. Sequenced by immunoSEQ multiplex PCR; TCRdb stores in-frame clones only, minus some. The sample has about 120,000 clones, 88% seen once. The V gene is TRBV29-1, the J gene TRBJ1-2; no reliable D call. The sequence was collected from an adult in good health. The specimen was peripheral blood, collected on day 0 of MenACWY control vaccination. As DNA, the CDR3 is TGCAGCGTTGAGACCCGCTATGGCTACACCTTC. Amino acids: CSVETRYGYTF.